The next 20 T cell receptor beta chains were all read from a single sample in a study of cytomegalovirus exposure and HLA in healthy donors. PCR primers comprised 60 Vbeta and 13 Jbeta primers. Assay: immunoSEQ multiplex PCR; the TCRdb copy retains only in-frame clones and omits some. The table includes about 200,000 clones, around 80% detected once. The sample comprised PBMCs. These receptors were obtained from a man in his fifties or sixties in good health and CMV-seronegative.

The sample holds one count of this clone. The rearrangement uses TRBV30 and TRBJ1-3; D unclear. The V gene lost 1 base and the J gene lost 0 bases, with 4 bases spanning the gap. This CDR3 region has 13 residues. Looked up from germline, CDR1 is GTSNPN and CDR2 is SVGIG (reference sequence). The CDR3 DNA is TGTGCCTGGAGTGCCAGCTCTGGAAACACCATATATTTT. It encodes CAWSASSGNTIYF.

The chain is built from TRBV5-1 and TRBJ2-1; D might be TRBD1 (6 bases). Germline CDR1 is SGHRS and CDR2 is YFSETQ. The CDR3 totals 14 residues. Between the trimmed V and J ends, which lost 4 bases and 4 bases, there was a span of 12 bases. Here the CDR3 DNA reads TGCGCCAGCAGCAGAGGACAGACTTACAATGAGCAGTTCTTC. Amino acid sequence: CASSRGQTYNEQFF.

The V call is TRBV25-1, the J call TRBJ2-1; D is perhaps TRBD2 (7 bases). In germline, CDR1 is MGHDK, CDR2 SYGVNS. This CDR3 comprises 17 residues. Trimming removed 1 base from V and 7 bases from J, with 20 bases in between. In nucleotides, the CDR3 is TGTGCCAGCAGTGAATGGGAAGGGAGGGGGGTTGCGAATGAGCAGTTCTTC. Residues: CASSEWEGRGVANEQFF.

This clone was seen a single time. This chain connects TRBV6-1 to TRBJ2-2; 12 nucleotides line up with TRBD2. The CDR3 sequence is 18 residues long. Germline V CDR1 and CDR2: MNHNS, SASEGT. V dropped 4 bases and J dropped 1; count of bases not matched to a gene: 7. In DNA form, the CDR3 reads TGTGCCAGCAGTGCCCCCACGGGACTAGCGGGGAACACCGGGGAGCTGTTTTTT. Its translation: CASSAPTGLAGNTGELFF.

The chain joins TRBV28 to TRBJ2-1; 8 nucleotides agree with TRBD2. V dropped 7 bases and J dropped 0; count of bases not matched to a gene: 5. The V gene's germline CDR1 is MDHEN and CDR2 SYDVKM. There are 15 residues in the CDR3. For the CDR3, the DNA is TGTGCCAGCACCCGCGGGAGGAGCTCCTACAATGAGCAGTTCTTC. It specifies CASTRGRSSYNEQFF.

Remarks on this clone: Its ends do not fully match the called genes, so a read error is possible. The CDR3 bases are TGTGCCAGCAGTCCCGGACAGAGAGCGAACGCTGAAGCTTTCTTT. Translated, it gives CASSPGQRANAEAFF. The chain employs TRBV2 and TRBJ1-1; possible D gene TRBD1, 6 bases. The CDR3 sequence is 15 residues long. Germline V gene sequence: CDR1 SNHLY, CDR2 FYNNEI.

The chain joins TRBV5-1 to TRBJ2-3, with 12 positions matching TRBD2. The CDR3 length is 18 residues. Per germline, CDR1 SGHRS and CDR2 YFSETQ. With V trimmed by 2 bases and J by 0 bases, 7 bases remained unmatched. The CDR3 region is CASSLGTSGFTSTDTQYF. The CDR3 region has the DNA TGCGCCAGCAGCTTAGGGACTAGCGGGTTTACTAGCACAGATACGCAGTATTTT.

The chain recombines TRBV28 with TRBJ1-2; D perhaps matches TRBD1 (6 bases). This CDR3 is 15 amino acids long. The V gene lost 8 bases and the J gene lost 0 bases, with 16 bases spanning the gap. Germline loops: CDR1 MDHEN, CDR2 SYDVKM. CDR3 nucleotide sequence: TGTGCCAGCCTCACCGACAGGCAAGCTAACTATGGCTACACCTTC. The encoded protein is CASLTDRQANYGYTF.

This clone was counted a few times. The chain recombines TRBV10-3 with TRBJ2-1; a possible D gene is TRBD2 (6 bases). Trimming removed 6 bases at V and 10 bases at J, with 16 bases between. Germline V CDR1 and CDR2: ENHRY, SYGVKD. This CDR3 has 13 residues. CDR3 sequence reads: CAIRAPDYREQFF. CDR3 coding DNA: TGTGCCATCAGGGCCCCGGACTACAGAGAGCAGTTCTTC.

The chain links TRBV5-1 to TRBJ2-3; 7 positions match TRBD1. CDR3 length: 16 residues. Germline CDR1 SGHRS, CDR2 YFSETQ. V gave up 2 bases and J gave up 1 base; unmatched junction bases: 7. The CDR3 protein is CASSLKGAVGTDTQYF. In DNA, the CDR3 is TGCGCCAGCAGCTTAAAGGGGGCCGTGGGCACAGATACGCAGTATTTT.

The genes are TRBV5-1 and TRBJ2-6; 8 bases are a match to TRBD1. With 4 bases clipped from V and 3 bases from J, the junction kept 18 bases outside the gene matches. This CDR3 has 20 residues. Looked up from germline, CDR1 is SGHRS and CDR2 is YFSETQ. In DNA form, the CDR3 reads TGCGCCAGCAGCCCTCGTTCGCCGGGACAGGTTTCCGTTGGGGCCAACGTCCTGACTTTC. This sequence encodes CASSPRSPGQVSVGANVLTF. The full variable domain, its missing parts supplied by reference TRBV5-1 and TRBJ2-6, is KAGVTQTPRYLIKTRGQQVTLSCSPISGHRSVSWYQQTPGQGLQFLFEYFSETQRNKGNFPGRFSGRQFSNSRSEMNVSTLELGDSALYLCASSPRSPGQVSVGANVLTFGAGSRLTVL.

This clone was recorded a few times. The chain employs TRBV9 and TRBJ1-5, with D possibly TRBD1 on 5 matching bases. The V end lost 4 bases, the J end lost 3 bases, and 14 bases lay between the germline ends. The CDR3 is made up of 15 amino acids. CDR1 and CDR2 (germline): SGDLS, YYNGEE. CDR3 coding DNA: TGTGCCAGCAGCCCTGCCGACAGACCCAATCAGCCCCAGCATTTT. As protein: CASSPADRPNQPQHF.

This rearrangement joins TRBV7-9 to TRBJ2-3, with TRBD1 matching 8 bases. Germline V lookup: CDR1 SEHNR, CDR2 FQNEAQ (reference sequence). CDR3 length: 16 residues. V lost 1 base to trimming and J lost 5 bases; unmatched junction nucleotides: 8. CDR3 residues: CASSLDGQGSLDTQYF. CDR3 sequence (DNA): TGTGCCAGCAGCTTAGATGGACAGGGAAGCTTAGATACGCAGTATTTT. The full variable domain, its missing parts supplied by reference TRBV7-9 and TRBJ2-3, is DTGVSQNPRHKITKRGQNVTFRCDPISEHNRLYWYRQTLGQGPEFLTYFQNEAQLEKSRLLSDRFSAERPKGSFSTLEIQRTEQGDSAMYLCASSLDGQGSLDTQYFGPGTRLTVL.

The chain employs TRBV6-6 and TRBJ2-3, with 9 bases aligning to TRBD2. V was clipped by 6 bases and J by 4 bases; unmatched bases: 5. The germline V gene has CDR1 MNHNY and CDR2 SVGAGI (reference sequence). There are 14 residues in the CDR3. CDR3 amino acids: CASSAGGPADTQYF. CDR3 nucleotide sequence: TGTGCCAGCAGCGCGGGAGGGCCCGCAGATACGCAGTATTTT.

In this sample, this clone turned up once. This chain's CDR3 is CASQTSGATDTQYF. Written as DNA, the CDR3 is TGTGCCAGCCAGACTAGCGGGGCAACAGATACGCAGTATTTT. The chain carries TRBV28 and TRBJ2-3; TRBD2 matches 11 bases. V was pared by 8 bases and J by 3 bases, with 4 bases of the junction left unmatched. This CDR3 is built from 14 residues. Germline loops: CDR1 MDHEN, CDR2 SYDVKM.

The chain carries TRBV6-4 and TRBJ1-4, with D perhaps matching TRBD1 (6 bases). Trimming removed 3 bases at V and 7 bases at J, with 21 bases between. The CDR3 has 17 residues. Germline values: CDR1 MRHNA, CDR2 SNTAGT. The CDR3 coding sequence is TGTGCCAGCAGTGAAGAACAGGGAAATGGCCTACTTGAAAAACTGTTTTTT. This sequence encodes CASSEEQGNGLLEKLFF.

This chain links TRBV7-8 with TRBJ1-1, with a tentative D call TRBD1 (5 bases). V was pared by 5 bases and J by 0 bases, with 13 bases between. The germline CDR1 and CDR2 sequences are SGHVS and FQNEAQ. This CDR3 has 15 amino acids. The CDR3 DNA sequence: TGTGCCAGCAGCGGGACCGGGAGTTTGAACACTGAAGCTTTCTTT. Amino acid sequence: CASSGTGSLNTEAFF.

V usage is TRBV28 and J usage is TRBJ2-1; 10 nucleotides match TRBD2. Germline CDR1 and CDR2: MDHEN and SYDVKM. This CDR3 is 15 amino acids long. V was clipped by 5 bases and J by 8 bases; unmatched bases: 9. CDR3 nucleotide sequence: TGTGCCAGCAGTCGGAGCGGGAGGGCCCACTATGAGCAGTTCTTC. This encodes CASSRSGRAHYEQFF.

DNA of the CDR3: TGTGCCAGCAGCTCCTGGACAGGGGGGTCCTACGAGCAGTACTTC. Protein sequence: CASSSWTGGSYEQYF. V and J are TRBV7-9 and TRBJ2-7, with 10 bases matching TRBD1. Germline V gives CDR1 SEHNR, CDR2 FQNEAQ (reference sequence). The CDR3 length is 15 residues. The trim removed 4 bases at V and 1 base at J, leaving 4 bases unmatched.

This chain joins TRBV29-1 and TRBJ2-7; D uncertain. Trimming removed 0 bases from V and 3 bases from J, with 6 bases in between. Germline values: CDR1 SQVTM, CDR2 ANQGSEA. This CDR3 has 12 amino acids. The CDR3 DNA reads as TGCAGCGTTGAAGATAGAAACTACGAGCAGTACTTC. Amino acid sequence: CSVEDRNYEQYF.